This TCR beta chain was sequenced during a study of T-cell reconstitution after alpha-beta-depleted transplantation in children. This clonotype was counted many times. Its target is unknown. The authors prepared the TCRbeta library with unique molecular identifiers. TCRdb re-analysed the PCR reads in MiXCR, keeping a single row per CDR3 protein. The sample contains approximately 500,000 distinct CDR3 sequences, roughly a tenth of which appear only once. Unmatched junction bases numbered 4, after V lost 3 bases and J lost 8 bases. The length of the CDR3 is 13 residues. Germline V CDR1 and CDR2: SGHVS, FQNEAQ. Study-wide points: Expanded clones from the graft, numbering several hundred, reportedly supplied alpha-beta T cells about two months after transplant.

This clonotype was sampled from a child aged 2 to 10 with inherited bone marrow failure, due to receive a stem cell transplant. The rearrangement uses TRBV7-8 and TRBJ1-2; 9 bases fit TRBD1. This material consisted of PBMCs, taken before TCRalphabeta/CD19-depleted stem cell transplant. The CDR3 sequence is CASSLFTGGGYTF. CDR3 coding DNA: TGTGCCAGCAGCTTGTTTACAGGGGGCGGCTACACCTTC. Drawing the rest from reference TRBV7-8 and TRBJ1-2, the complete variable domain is GAGVSQSPRYKVAKRGQDVALRCDPISGHVSLFWYQQALGQGPEFLTYFQNEAQLDKSGLPSDRFFAERPEGSVSTLKIQRTQQEDSAVYLCASSLFTGGGYTFGSGTRLTVV.